The entry that follows covers one TCR beta chain sequence. The data derive from a study of blood T cell repertoires in COVID-19. At the level of the study: Researchers got acute and convalescent COVID-19 samples from the United States, Italy and Spain.

CDR1 and CDR2 (germline): ENHRY, SYGVKD. The CDR3 extends over 15 amino acids. J lost 2 bases, V lost 4 bases, and 6 bases had no gene match. Per the study methods: By means of reference gene primer amplification, nucleated cell counts were estimated. The assay was immunoSEQ multiplex PCR, and TCRdb's table has in-frame clones only and misses some. The V and J calls and clone size are taken from that table; D and trimming were inferred from the DNA. The data show 75,000 to 90,000 clones, with 75% to 90% seen just once and around 10% held by the top ten. This chain uses TRBV10-3 with TRBJ2-3, with TRBD2 matching over 7 bases. This TCR was recovered from a human donor in a cohort sampled during active COVID-19. Sequences were obtained from peripheral blood. The CDR3 DNA reads as TGTGCCATCAGTGGAGCGGGGCTGACCACAGATACGCAGTATTTT. Its translation: CAISGAGLTTDTQYF.